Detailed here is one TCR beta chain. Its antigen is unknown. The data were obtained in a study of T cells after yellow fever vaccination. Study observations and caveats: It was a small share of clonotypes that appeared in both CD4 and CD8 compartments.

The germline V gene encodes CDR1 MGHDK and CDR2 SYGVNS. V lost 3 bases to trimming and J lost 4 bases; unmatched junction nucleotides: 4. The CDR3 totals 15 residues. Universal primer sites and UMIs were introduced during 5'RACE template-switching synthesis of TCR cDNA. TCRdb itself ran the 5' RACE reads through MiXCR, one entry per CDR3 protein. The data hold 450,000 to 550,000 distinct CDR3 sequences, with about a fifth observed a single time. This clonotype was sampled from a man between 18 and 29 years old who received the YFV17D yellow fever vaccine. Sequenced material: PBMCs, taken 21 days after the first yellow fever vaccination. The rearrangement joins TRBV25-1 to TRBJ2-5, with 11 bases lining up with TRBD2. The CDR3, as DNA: TGTGCCAGCAGTGATAGCGGGGGGGCCCGAGAGACCCAGTACTTC. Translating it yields CASSDSGGARETQYF.